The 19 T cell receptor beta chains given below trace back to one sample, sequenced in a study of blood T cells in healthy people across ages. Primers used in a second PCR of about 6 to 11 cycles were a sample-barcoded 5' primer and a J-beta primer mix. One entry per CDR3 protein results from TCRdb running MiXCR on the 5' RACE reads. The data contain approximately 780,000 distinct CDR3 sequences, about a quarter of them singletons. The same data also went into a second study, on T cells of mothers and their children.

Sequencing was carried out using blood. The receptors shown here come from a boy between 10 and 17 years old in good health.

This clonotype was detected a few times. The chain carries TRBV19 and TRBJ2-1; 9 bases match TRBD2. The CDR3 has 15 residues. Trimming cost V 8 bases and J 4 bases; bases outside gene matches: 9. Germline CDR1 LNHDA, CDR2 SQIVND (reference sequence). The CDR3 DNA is TGTGCCAGTCGCCAAACTAGCGGGTCTTACAATGAGCAGTTCTTC. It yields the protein CASRQTSGSYNEQFF.

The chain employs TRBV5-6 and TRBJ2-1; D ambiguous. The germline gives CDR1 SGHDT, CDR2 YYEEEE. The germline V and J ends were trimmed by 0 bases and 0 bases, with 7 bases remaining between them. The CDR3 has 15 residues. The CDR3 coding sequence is TGTGCCAGCAGCTTGGGGCGGTACTCCTACAATGAGCAGTTCTTC. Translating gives CASSLGRYSYNEQFF.

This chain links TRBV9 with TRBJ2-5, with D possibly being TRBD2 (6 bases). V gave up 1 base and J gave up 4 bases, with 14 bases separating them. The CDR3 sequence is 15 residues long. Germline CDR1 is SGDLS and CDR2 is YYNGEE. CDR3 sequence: CASSVRSGTGETQYF. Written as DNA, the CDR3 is TGTGCCAGCAGCGTACGTAGCGGTACTGGAGAGACCCAGTACTTC.

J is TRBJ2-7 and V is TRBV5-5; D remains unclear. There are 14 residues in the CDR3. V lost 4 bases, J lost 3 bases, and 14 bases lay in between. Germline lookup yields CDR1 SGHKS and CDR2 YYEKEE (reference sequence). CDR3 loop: CASSISTNNYEQYF. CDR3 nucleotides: TGTGCCAGCAGCATATCCACAAATAACTACGAGCAGTACTTC.

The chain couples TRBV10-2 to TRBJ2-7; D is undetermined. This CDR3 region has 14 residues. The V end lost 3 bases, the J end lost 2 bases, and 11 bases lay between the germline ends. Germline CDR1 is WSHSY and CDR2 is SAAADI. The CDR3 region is CASSDGRRAYEQYF. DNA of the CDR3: TGCGCCAGCAGTGATGGACGACGAGCCTACGAGCAGTACTTC.

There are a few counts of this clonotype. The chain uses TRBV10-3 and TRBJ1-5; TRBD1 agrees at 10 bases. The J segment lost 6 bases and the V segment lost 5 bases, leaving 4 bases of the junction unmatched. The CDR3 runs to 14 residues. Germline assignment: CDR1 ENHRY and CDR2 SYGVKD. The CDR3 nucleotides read TGTGCCATCAGTAGAGACAGGGGGCCTCAGCCCCAGCATTTT. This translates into CAISRDRGPQPQHF.

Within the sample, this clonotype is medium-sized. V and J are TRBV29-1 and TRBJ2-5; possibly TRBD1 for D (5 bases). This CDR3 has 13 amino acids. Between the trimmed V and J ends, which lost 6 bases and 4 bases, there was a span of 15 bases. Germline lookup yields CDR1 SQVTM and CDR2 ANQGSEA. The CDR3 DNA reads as TGCAGCGTCCAAACAGGTTTTTCAGAGACCCAGTACTTC. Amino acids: CSVQTGFSETQYF.

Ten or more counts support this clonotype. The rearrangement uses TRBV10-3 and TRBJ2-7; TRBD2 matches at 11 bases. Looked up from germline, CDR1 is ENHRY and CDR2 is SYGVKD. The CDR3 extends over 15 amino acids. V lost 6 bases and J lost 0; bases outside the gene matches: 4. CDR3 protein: CAISPLAGASYEQYF. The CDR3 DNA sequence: TGTGCCATCAGCCCACTAGCGGGGGCCTCCTACGAGCAGTACTTC.

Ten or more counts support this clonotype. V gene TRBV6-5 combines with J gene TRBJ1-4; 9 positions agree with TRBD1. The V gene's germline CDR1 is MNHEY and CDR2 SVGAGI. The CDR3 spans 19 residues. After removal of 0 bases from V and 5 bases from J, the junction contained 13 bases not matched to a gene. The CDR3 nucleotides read TGTGCCAGCAGTTACTCGATGGTCGGGACAGGGAGAAGAAATGAAAAACTGTTTTTT. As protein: CASSYSMVGTGRRNEKLFF.

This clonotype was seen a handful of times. CDR3 nucleotide sequence: TGCGCCAGCAGCTTGGGGACAGGACTGGGTGGCTACACCTTC. Amino acids: CASSLGTGLGGYTF. This rearrangement joins TRBV5-1 to TRBJ1-2, with 7 bases that match TRBD1. The CDR3 has 14 amino acids. Germline CDR1 and CDR2: SGHRS and YFSETQ. J was trimmed by 7 bases and V by 0 bases; bases with no gene match: 6. The variable domain in full, completed from reference TRBV5-1 and TRBJ1-2, reads KAGVTQTPRYLIKTRGQQVTLSCSPISGHRSVSWYQQTPGQGLQFLFEYFSETQRNKGNFPGRFSGRQFSNSRSEMNVSTLELGDSALYLCASSLGTGLGGYTFGSGTRLTVV.

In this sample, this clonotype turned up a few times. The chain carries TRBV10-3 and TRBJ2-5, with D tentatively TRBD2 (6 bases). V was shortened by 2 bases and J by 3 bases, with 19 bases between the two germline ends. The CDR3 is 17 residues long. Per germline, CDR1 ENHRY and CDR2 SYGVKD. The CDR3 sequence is CAISEGQGGSGEETQYF. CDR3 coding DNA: TGTGCCATCAGTGAGGGGCAGGGAGGATCGGGCGAAGAGACCCAGTACTTC.

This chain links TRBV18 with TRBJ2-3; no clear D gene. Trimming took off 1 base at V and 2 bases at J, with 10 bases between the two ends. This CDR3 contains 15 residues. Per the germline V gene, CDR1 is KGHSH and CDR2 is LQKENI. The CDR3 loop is CASSPRLGNTDTQYF. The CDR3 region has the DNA TGTGCCAGCTCACCACGTTTAGGGAACACAGATACGCAGTATTTT.

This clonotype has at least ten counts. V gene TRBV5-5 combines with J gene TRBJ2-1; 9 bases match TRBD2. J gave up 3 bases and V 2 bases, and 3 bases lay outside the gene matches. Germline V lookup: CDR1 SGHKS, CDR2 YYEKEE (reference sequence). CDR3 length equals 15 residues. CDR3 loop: CASSLSGGLYNEQFF. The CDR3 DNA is TGTGCCAGCAGCTTAAGCGGGGGGCTCTACAATGAGCAGTTCTTC.

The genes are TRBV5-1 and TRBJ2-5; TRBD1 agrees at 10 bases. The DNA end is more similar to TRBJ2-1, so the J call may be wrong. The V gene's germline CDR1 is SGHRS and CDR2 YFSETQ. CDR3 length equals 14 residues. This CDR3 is CASSPGTGVYEQFF. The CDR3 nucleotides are TGCGCCAGCAGCCCTGGGACAGGGGTATATGAGCAGTTCTTC.

In DNA form, the CDR3 reads TGTGCCAGCAGTTTGTCGACGGGCAGTTCCGAGCAGTACTTC. Translated: CASSLSTGSSEQYF. The gene calls are TRBV12-3 or TRBV12-4 and TRBJ2-7; D not certain. The CDR3 has 14 amino acids. V was clipped by 3 bases and J by 6 bases, with 15 bases between them.

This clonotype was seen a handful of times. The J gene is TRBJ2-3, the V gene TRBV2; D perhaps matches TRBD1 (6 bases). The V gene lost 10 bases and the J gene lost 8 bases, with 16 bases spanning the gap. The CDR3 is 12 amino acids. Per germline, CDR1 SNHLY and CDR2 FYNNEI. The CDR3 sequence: CANGQPTRTQYF. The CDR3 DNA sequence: TGTGCCAACGGACAGCCGACTCGTACGCAGTATTTT.

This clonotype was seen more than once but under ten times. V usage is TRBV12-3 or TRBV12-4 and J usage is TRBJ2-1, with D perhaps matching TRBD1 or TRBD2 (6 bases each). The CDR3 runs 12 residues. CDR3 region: CAGGHVPNEQFF. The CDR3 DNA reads TGTGCGGGGGGACACGTTCCCAATGAGCAGTTCTTC.

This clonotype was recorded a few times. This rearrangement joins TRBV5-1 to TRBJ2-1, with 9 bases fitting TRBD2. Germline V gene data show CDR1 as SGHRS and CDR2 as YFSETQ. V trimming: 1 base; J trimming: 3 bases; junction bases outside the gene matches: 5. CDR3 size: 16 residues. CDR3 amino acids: CASSLIAGGLYNEQFF. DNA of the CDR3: TGCGCCAGCAGCTTGATTGCGGGGGGGCTCTACAATGAGCAGTTCTTC.

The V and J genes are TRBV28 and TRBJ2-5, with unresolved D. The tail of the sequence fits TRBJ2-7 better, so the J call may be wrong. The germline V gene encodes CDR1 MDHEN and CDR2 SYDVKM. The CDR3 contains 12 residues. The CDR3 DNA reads TGTGCCAGCAGTTCGACCGTATACGAGCAGTACTTC. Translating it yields CASSSTVYEQYF.